The entry that follows covers one T cell receptor (beta chain) sequence. Profiled with immunoSEQ multiplex PCR; TCRdb holds only in-frame clones, not every one. The sample has 60,000 to 65,000 clones; 90% are singletons. This sample stems from a study of T cells in localized non-small cell lung cancer. V lost 4 bases and J 7 bases, leaving 10 bases between the germline ends. Germline V gene lookup returns CDR1 SGHTA and CDR2 FQGNSA. The CDR3 sequence is 12 residues long. This clonotype was obtained from a woman aged 40-70 years with stage I lung adenocarcinoma. The genes are TRBV7-2 and TRBJ1-2; TRBD1 is a possible D gene (5 bases). Sequencing was performed on peripheral blood, taken before any cancer treatment. CDR3 sequence: CASSSDRAGYTF. The CDR3 coding sequence is TGTGCCAGCAGCTCTGACAGAGCTGGCTACACCTTC.